The 25 T cell receptor beta chains below all came from one sample that was sequenced in a study of siplizumab effects on memory and regulatory T cells. The repertoire was sequenced with immunoSEQ multiplex PCR; TCRdb's copy has only in-frame clones and lacks some. The repertoire holds about 66,000 clones, with 90% to 97% as singletons. The sequencing sample was made of naive CD8+ T cells sorted from blood. Receptors originate from a human donor in good health.

The chain carries TRBV11-2 and TRBJ2-3, with D maybe TRBD2 (6 bases). Germline CDR1 SGHAT, CDR2 FQNNGV. V lost 3 bases and J lost 6, with 16 bases in between. The CDR3 runs 15 residues. CDR3 sequence reads: CASSFPGGPADTQYF. The CDR3 region has the DNA TGTGCCAGCAGCTTTCCCGGGGGACCCGCGGATACGCAGTATTTT.

This sequence joins TRBV9 and TRBJ1-5, with TRBD1 as a possible D gene (6 bases). Germline V gene lookup returns CDR1 SGDLS and CDR2 YYNGEE. This CDR3 comprises 15 residues. V was trimmed by 0 bases and J by 4 bases, leaving 11 bases between them. CDR3 protein: CASSVDGTSNQPQHF. The CDR3 coding sequence is TGTGCCAGCAGCGTAGACGGGACATCAAATCAGCCCCAGCATTTT.

This clone was observed once. J is TRBJ1-4 and V is TRBV23-1; no definite D call. TRBV23-1 is labeled an ORF, and its function is uncertain. V lost 2 bases to trimming and J lost 3 bases, with 13 bases between them. This CDR3 is 16 amino acids long. This chain's CDR3 is CASSQPYHFPNEKLFF. CDR3 sequence (DNA): TGCGCCAGCAGTCAACCTTATCACTTCCCTAATGAAAAACTGTTTTTT.

This chain joins TRBV19 and TRBJ2-7; TRBD1 agrees at 9 bases. Germline lookup yields CDR1 LNHDA and CDR2 SQIVND (reference sequence). The V gene end was trimmed by 4 bases and the J gene end by 7 bases; junction bases not matched to a gene: 11. The CDR3 is 15 amino acids. CDR3 protein: CASSTGTGLTGEQYF. CDR3 nucleotides: TGTGCCAGTAGTACCGGGACAGGGTTGACGGGGGAGCAGTACTTC. Combining the CDR3 with reference TRBV19 and TRBJ2-7 gives the whole variable domain DGGITQSPKYLFRKEGQNVTLSCEQNLNHDAMYWYRQDPGQGLRLIYYSQIVNDFQKGDIAEGYSVSREKKESFPLTVTSAQKNPTAFYLCASSTGTGLTGEQYFGPGTRLTVT.

The chain combines TRBV5-6 with TRBJ2-5, with a possible D match to TRBD2 (7 bases). Germline CDR1 and CDR2: SGHDT and YYEEEE. This CDR3 contains 15 residues. V lost 4 bases and J lost 2, with 15 bases in between. Here the CDR3 reads CASSPPGGPQETQYF. CDR3 nucleotides: TGTGCCAGCAGCCCACCCGGGGGGCCTCAAGAGACCCAGTACTTC.

The V and J genes are TRBV7-9 and TRBJ2-3, with D unclear. The CDR3 covers 12 residues. Per germline, CDR1 SEHNR and CDR2 FQNEAQ (reference sequence). V lost 5 bases and J lost 0, with 3 bases in between. The CDR3 loop reads CASSPSTDTQYF. CDR3 sequence (DNA): TGTGCCAGCAGCCCGAGCACAGATACGCAGTATTTT.

The chain carries TRBV7-8 and TRBJ2-7; perhaps D is TRBD1 or TRBD2 (5 bases each). Looked up from germline, CDR1 is SGHVS and CDR2 is FQNEAQ. The CDR3 length is 14 residues. Trimming cost V 0 bases and J 5 bases, with 11 bases left between them. The CDR3 spells CASSLAWGSNEQYF. The DNA of the CDR3 is TGTGCCAGCAGCTTAGCGTGGGGGTCCAACGAGCAGTACTTC.

The chain recombines TRBV7-3 with TRBJ2-3; the D gene could be TRBD1 or TRBD2 (5 bases each). Between the trimmed V and J ends, which lost 4 bases and 0 bases, there was a span of 11 bases. Germline assignment: CDR1 SGHTA and CDR2 FQGTGA. CDR3 size: 15 residues. The DNA of the CDR3 is TGTGCCAGCAGCTCTGGGGGATTCAGCACAGATACGCAGTATTTT. Protein: CASSSGGFSTDTQYF.

The chain uses TRBV14 and TRBJ2-1, with a weak D call TRBD2 (5 bases). The CDR3 extends over 15 amino acids. The V end was cut by 5 bases, the J end by 1 base, with 12 bases between. The germline V gene has CDR1 SGHDN and CDR2 FVKESK. DNA of the CDR3: TGTGCCAGCAGCGCGTCACGGAGGTCCTACAATGAGCAGTTCTTC. Translating it yields CASSASRRSYNEQFF. The complete variable domain, with remaining parts taken from reference TRBV14 and TRBJ2-1, reads EAGVTQFPSHSVIEKGQTVTLRCDPISGHDNLYWYRRVMGKEIKFLLHFVKESKQDESGMPNNRFLAERTGGTYSTLKVQPAELEDSGVYFCASSASRRSYNEQFFGPGTRLTVL.

The chain has TRBV6-5 and TRBJ1-1; 8 nucleotides agree with TRBD1. Looked up from germline, CDR1 is MNHEY and CDR2 is SVGAGI. This CDR3 has 16 residues. The ends lost 4 bases at V and 0 bases at J; junction bases unmatched: 7. CDR3 amino acids: CASSSTPGGLNTEAFF. CDR3 DNA: TGTGCCAGCAGTTCTACTCCAGGGGGCCTGAACACTGAAGCTTTCTTT.

The chain combines TRBV11-2 with TRBJ2-6; 9 bases match TRBD1. The CDR3 totals 16 residues. Germline V CDR1 and CDR2: SGHAT, FQNNGV. V lost 4 bases and J lost 4; bases outside the gene matches: 5. The CDR3 here is CASSSGTGFGANVLTF. CDR3 bases: TGTGCCAGCAGCTCCGGGACAGGGTTCGGGGCCAACGTCCTGACTTTC.

This clone has only one observation. The chain uses TRBV7-2 and TRBJ2-5; 8 bases match TRBD2. The length of the CDR3 is 15 residues. V was pared by 8 bases and J by 5 bases, with 13 bases of the junction left unmatched. Germline V lookup: CDR1 SGHTA, CDR2 FQGNSA. In DNA, the CDR3 is TGTGCCAGCCAAGATCTCGCCAGCGGGGGTGAGACCCAGTACTTC. Translating it yields CASQDLASGGETQYF. Together with reference TRBV7-2 and TRBJ2-5, the CDR3 gives the full variable domain: GAGVSQSPSNKVTEKGKDVELRCDPISGHTALYWYRQSLGQGLEFLIYFQGNSAPDKSGLPSDRFSAERTGGSVSTLTIQRTQQEDSAVYLCASQDLASGGETQYFGPGTRLLVL.

This clone was seen a single time. The V gene is TRBV9, the J gene TRBJ1-2, with D perhaps TRBD1 (6 bases). Germline lookup yields CDR1 SGDLS and CDR2 YYNGEE. The CDR3 length is 15 residues. V was trimmed by 4 bases and J by 4 bases, leaving 17 bases between them. The CDR3 is CASSPTGGTFYGYTF. The CDR3 region has the DNA TGTGCCAGCAGCCCGACGGGGGGCACCTTCTATGGCTACACCTTC. The whole variable domain, filled in from reference TRBV9 and TRBJ1-2, reads DSGVTQTPKHLITATGQRVTLRCSPRSGDLSVYWYQQSLDQGLQFLIQYYNGEERAKGNILERFSAQQFPDLHSELNLSSLELGDSALYFCASSPTGGTFYGYTFGSGTRLTVV.

This clone was detected only a few times. The chain has TRBV9 and TRBJ1-6, with D possibly TRBD1 on 6 matching bases. CDR3 size: 15 residues. The V gene lost 2 bases and the J gene lost 5 bases, with 11 bases spanning the gap. In germline, CDR1 is SGDLS, CDR2 YYNGEE. The CDR3 loop is CASSVWGADNSPLHF. The CDR3 region has the DNA TGTGCCAGCAGCGTGTGGGGGGCTGATAATTCACCCCTCCACTTT. Complete variable domain (other parts from reference TRBV9 and TRBJ1-6): DSGVTQTPKHLITATGQRVTLRCSPRSGDLSVYWYQQSLDQGLQFLIQYYNGEERAKGNILERFSAQQFPDLHSELNLSSLELGDSALYFCASSVWGADNSPLHFGNGTRLTVT.

The gene calls are TRBV5-4 and TRBJ2-5; a possible D gene is TRBD1 (6 bases). Germline loops: CDR1 SGHNT, CDR2 YYREEE (reference sequence). The CDR3 is made up of 13 amino acids. Trimming cost V 4 bases and J 4 bases, with 11 bases left between them. The CDR3 DNA reads TGTGCCAGCAGCCTCACAGGGCCAGAGACCCAGTACTTC. It codes for CASSLTGPETQYF.

CDR3 amino acids: CASSSDDSFSTDTQYF. CDR3 bases: TGTGCCAGCAGTTCCGACGACTCATTTAGCACAGATACGCAGTATTTT. The chain employs TRBV27 and TRBJ2-3; D call uncertain. V was pared by 4 bases and J by 0 bases, with 14 bases between. CDR1 and CDR2 (germline): MNHEY, SMNVEV (reference sequence). The CDR3 consists of 16 residues.

V gene TRBV7-7 combines with J gene TRBJ2-1; 10 positions match TRBD2. J was trimmed by 6 bases and V by 4 bases; bases with no gene match: 9. Germline CDR1 is SSHAT and CDR2 is FNYEAQ (reference sequence). This CDR3 has 16 amino acids. CDR3 residues: CASSSSSGGILNEQFF. As DNA, the CDR3 is TGTGCCAGCAGCTCCAGTAGCGGGGGGATACTCAATGAGCAGTTCTTC.

The rearrangement joins TRBV4-3 to TRBJ2-7; perhaps TRBD2 as D (5 bases). Germline V lookup: CDR1 LGHNA, CDR2 YSLEER. This CDR3 has 14 amino acids. V dropped 0 bases and J dropped 6 bases, with 12 bases sitting between them. The CDR3 sequence is CASSQDEGWGEQYF. The CDR3 DNA sequence: TGCGCCAGCAGCCAAGATGAGGGTTGGGGCGAGCAGTACTTC.

The chain uses TRBV7-2 and TRBJ1-1; D remains ambiguous. Germline loops: CDR1 SGHTA, CDR2 FQGNSA. CDR3 size: 10 residues. V lost 2 bases to trimming and J lost 9 bases, with 4 bases between them. The CDR3 DNA sequence: TGTGCCAGCAGCTTAAATAAAGCTTTCTTT. It encodes CASSLNKAFF.

The chain has TRBV4-3 and TRBJ2-3; 15 bases match TRBD2. The J segment lost 1 base and the V segment lost 1 base, leaving 6 bases of the junction unmatched. Germline V gene sequence: CDR1 LGHNA, CDR2 YSLEER. This CDR3 is built from 19 residues. The CDR3 bases are TGCGCCAGCAGCCAAGGGTGGACTAGCGGGGGGGCGGGCACAGATACGCAGTATTTT. It is translated as CASSQGWTSGGAGTDTQYF.

The genes are TRBV6-6 and TRBJ2-5; TRBD2 matches at 11 bases. The CDR3 spans 14 residues. CDR1 is MNHNY and CDR2 is SVGAGI in the germline V gene (reference sequence). The ends lost 7 bases at V and 5 bases at J; junction bases unmatched: 6. The CDR3 nucleotides are TGTGCCAGCACATTAGCGGGGGGGCACGAGACCCAGTACTTC. This gives the protein CASTLAGGHETQYF.

J is TRBJ1-2 and V is TRBV29-1; 9 bases fit TRBD1. Germline assignment: CDR1 SQVTM and CDR2 ANQGSEA. CDR3 length equals 12 residues. Losses at the gene ends were 5 bases for V and 9 bases for J; bases not matched to a gene: 7. CDR3 sequence (DNA): TGCAGCGTTCTCGGGACAGGGACGAGCTACACCTTC. Its protein is CSVLGTGTSYTF.

The J gene is TRBJ1-2, the V gene TRBV4-2; D gene unclear. The V gene's germline CDR1 is LGHNA and CDR2 YNFKEQ. With 0 bases removed from V and 7 bases from J, the gap between germline ends came to 15 bases. This CDR3 comprises 15 residues. CDR3 sequence (DNA): TGTGCCAGCAGCCAAGAGCTCACGGGCTTCGTTGGCTACACCTTC. It translates to CASSQELTGFVGYTF.

The chain is built from TRBV4-3 and TRBJ2-2; tentative D call: TRBD2 (5 bases). This CDR3 spans 16 amino acids. Trimming left V 4 bases short and J 0 bases short, with 12 bases between. Germline V gives CDR1 LGHNA, CDR2 YSLEER. The CDR3 sequence: CASSPVAAANTGELFF. The CDR3 region has the DNA TGCGCCAGCAGCCCTGTGGCAGCGGCGAACACCGGGGAGCTGTTTTTT.

Note on this clone: A read error may account for a junction end that differs from germline. This chain connects TRBV4-3 to TRBJ2-1; D remains unclear. The CDR3 consists of 14 residues. Germline V gives CDR1 LGHNA, CDR2 YSLEER. CDR3 residues: CASSQEATGNERFF. The DNA for the CDR3 is TGCGCCAGCAGCCAAGAGGCCACCGGCAATGAGCGGTTCTTC.